The entry below describes one TCR beta chain. Its antigen is still unknown. The repertoire was sequenced with immunoSEQ multiplex PCR; TCRdb's copy has only in-frame clones and lacks some. This sample carries roughly 16,000 clones, more than 80% of them seen once, and the ten largest clones take roughly 18%. This sample was taken from a study of ipilimumab plus nivolumab after autologous stem cell transplantation. About the study: Both relapsed and primary refractory DLBCL were included. Whole-study findings and limits: TCR repertoire, Treg phenotype and gut microbiota reportedly support more study of this approach.

Patients got ipilimumab 1 mg/kg beginning 14 to 28 days post-transplant. The V gene's germline CDR1 is MNHNS and CDR2 SASEGT. Trimming shortened V by 8 bases and J by 0 bases, and 14 bases separated the two germline ends. The CDR3 runs 15 residues. This receptor was taken from a male donor with diffuse large B-cell lymphoma. The sample consisted of PBMCs, taken in a trial of ipilimumab plus nivolumab as post-transplant consolidation. The rearrangement links TRBV6-1 to TRBJ1-5; D gene uncertain. The DNA of the CDR3 is TGTGCCAGCGCCCCCGGTCTCCATAGCAATCAGCCCCAGCATTTT. Encoded protein: CASAPGLHSNQPQHF.